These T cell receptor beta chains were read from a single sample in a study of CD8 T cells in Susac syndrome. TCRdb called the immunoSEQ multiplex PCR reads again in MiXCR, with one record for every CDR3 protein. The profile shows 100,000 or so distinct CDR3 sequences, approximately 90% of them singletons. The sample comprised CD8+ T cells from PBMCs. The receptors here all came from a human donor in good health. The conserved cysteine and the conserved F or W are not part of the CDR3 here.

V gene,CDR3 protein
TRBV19,ASSIASSEQF
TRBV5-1,ASSWNGETQY
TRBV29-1,SVGGGLGNTEAF
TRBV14,ASSLAAGTGRTEAF
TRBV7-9,ASSLPSDRNSENTIY
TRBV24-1,ASTNAGYT
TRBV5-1,ASSLLQAYNEQF
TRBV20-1,SARTEVDQPQH
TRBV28,AGSPGQGPLYGYT
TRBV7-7,ASSLGLAAQETQY
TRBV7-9,ASSSPPGFSLH
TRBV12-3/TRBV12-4,ASSLSAGSNQPQH
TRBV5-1,ASSTLITGSSYNEQF
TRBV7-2,ASSRDRGLADTQY
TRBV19,ASSTSSGRPSPKWNRQY
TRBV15,ATSRANPGSGELF
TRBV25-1,ASSFLDRLQY
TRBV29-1,SVVIAISGAPYEQY
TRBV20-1,SASSPLAGISYEQY
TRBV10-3,AISTNYGYT
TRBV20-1,SARIGQYKLPSPLH
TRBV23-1,ASSPRTGLVTDTQY
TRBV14,ASHRSGDTQY
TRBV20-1,SAPLKFAVDGYT
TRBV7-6,ASSLNPAGEQPQH
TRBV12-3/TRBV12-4,ASSPRLAGVHEQY
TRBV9,ASSVGSGRYSYEQY